This passage covers 18 T cell receptor beta chains from one sample sequenced in a study of pediatric ulcerative colitis. Data came from immunoSEQ multiplex PCR; TCRdb stores just in-frame clones and leaves some out. This sample has 30,000 to 45,000 clones, with approximately 73% found just once. During colonoscopy, one to two rectal pinch biopsies were collected. Source material: gut tissue. These receptors all stem from a boy between 10 and 17 years old with moderate ulcerative colitis.

This chain links TRBV19 with TRBJ2-3, with D possibly matching TRBD2 (5 bases). Germline assignment: CDR1 LNHDA and CDR2 SQIVND (reference sequence). V was trimmed by 5 bases and J by 2 bases, leaving 11 bases between them. The CDR3 length is 14 residues. CDR3 DNA: TGTGCCAGTAGTGTCGGGGTTTTCACAGATACGCAGTATTTT. Protein sequence: CASSVGVFTDTQYF.

The chain is built from TRBV2 and TRBJ2-3; D gene unclear. Germline-derived CDR1 and CDR2 are SNHLY and FYNNEI. This CDR3 comprises 14 residues. V dropped 4 bases and J dropped 2 bases, with 10 bases sitting between them. CDR3 loop: CASSGEVYTDTQYF. The CDR3 nucleotides read TGTGCCAGCAGTGGTGAGGTCTACACAGATACGCAGTATTTT. Full variable domain (rest looked up from reference TRBV2 and TRBJ2-3): EPEVTQTPSHQVTQMGQEVILRCVPISNHLYFYWYRQILGQKVEFLVSFYNNEISEKSEIFDDQFSVERPDGSNFTLKIRSTKLEDSAMYFCASSGEVYTDTQYFGPGTRLTVL.

The CDR3 spells CAISSNTEAFF. Here the CDR3 DNA reads TGTGCCATCAGTTCGAACACTGAAGCTTTCTTT. The V call is TRBV10-3, the J call TRBJ1-1; no definite D call. Trimming cost V 5 bases and J 1 base, with 2 bases left between them. Germline CDR1 reads ENHRY; CDR2 reads SYGVKD. The CDR3 is made up of 11 amino acids.

The chain is built from TRBV12-5 and TRBJ2-1; TRBD2 is a possible D gene (6 bases). V lost 5 bases and J lost 2, with 10 bases in between. The germline V gene has CDR1 LGHNT and CDR2 FRNRAP. This CDR3 region has 14 residues. The CDR3 is CASGAGGPYNEQFF. DNA for the CDR3: TGTGCTAGTGGTGCCGGGGGACCCTACAATGAGCAGTTCTTC.

This clone was detected only a few times. V gene TRBV7-9 combines with J gene TRBJ2-7, with D tentatively TRBD1 or TRBD2 (5 bases each). Trimming removed 5 bases at V and 4 bases at J, with 12 bases between. Germline V gene lookup returns CDR1 SEHNR and CDR2 FQNEAQ (reference sequence). This CDR3 has 13 amino acids. The CDR3 sequence is CASSASGTYEQYF. The CDR3 DNA reads as TGTGCCAGCAGCGCGTCCGGGACGTACGAGCAGTACTTC.

The rearrangement links TRBV15 to TRBJ2-4; D gene unclear. In germline, CDR1 is LNHNV, CDR2 YYDKDF (reference sequence). The CDR3 runs 19 residues. V lost 1 base to trimming and J lost 0 bases, with 19 bases between them. Here the CDR3 DNA reads TGTGCCACCAGCAGAGTCGGCGAGCTCCGGTTTAAAGCCAAAAACATTCAGTACTTC. Its protein product is CATSRVGELRFKAKNIQYF.

The chain recombines TRBV28 with TRBJ2-5, with 10 bases lining up with TRBD2. The CDR3 length is 16 residues. In germline, CDR1 is MDHEN, CDR2 SYDVKM. Germline trimming cut 4 bases from V and 2 bases from J; bases unmatched to any gene: 7. CDR3 sequence: CASSWGLATQQETQYF. In nucleotides, the CDR3 is TGTGCCAGCAGTTGGGGACTAGCGACACAGCAAGAGACCCAGTACTTC.

The chain has TRBV27 and TRBJ2-5; D unresolved. The germline CDR1 and CDR2 sequences are MNHEY and SMNVEV (reference sequence). The V end lost 9 bases, the J end lost 1 base, and 18 bases lay between the germline ends. The CDR3 has 15 residues. CDR3: CASFKLGVGQETQYF. CDR3 sequence (DNA): TGTGCCAGTTTTAAATTAGGAGTGGGCCAAGAGACCCAGTACTTC.

The gene calls are TRBV19 and TRBJ1-6, with 7 nucleotides matching TRBD1. After removal of 1 base from V and 4 bases from J, the junction contained 4 bases not matched to a gene. Germline V gene sequence: CDR1 LNHDA, CDR2 SQIVND (reference sequence). The CDR3 is 16 amino acids. CDR3: CASSIAKGAYNSPLHF. CDR3 nucleotide sequence: TGTGCCAGTAGTATAGCGAAGGGGGCGTATAATTCACCCCTCCACTTT. The full variable domain, its missing parts supplied by reference TRBV19 and TRBJ1-6, is DGGITQSPKYLFRKEGQNVTLSCEQNLNHDAMYWYRQDPGQGLRLIYYSQIVNDFQKGDIAEGYSVSREKKESFPLTVTSAQKNPTAFYLCASSIAKGAYNSPLHFGNGTRLTVT.

The chain links TRBV5-5 to TRBJ2-3, with 9 bases lining up with TRBD2. V was clipped by 0 bases and J by 6 bases; unmatched bases: 11. There are 17 residues in the CDR3. Germline CDR1 reads SGHKS; CDR2 reads YYEKEE (reference sequence). The CDR3 spells CASSLAYRRGGRDTQYF. The CDR3 region has the DNA TGTGCCAGCAGCTTGGCCTATCGGCGGGGGGGCCGGGATACGCAGTATTTT. Full variable domain (rest looked up from reference TRBV5-5 and TRBJ2-3): DAGVTQSPTHLIKTRGQQVTLRCSPISGHKSVSWYQQVLGQGPQFIFQYYEKEERGRGNFPDRFSARQFPNYSSELNVNALLLGDSALYLCASSLAYRRGGRDTQYFGPGTRLTVL.

This clone was seen only a few times. The chain links TRBV4-2 to TRBJ1-2; TRBD1 aligns across 7 bases. The germline V gene encodes CDR1 LGHNA and CDR2 YNFKEQ. This CDR3 is 21 amino acids long. V lost 1 base to trimming and J lost 7 bases; unmatched junction nucleotides: 27. In DNA, the CDR3 is TGTGCCAGCAGCCAAGTTGGAGCCCCCTCAGGCTGGAACCTTAGGGGGCTTGGCTACACCTTC. Its translation is CASSQVGAPSGWNLRGLGYTF.

In nucleotides, the CDR3 is TGTGCCAGCAGCCTGGGTGATGCCACAGGGAACTATGGCTACACCTTC. Its translation: CASSLGDATGNYGYTF. V gene TRBV5-4 combines with J gene TRBJ1-2; tentative D call: TRBD1 (6 bases). Trimming pared 4 bases from V and 2 bases from J, leaving 18 bases between. The CDR3 is made up of 16 amino acids. Germline V gene sequence: CDR1 SGHNT, CDR2 YYREEE (reference sequence).

This clone was seen only a few times. V gene TRBV10-3 combines with J gene TRBJ2-5; D ambiguous. The CDR3 has 14 residues. V lost 5 bases to trimming and J lost 1 base, with 11 bases between them. CDR1 is ENHRY and CDR2 is SYGVKD in the germline V gene. The CDR3 loop reads CAISPLGPQETQYF. CDR3 DNA: TGTGCCATCAGTCCACTTGGCCCCCAAGAGACCCAGTACTTC.

The chain uses TRBV11-2 and TRBJ2-7; TRBD1 matches at 7 bases. Trimming cost V 1 base and J 0 bases; bases outside gene matches: 6. From germline, CDR1 is SGHAT and CDR2 FQNNGV. The CDR3 contains 16 residues. CDR3 protein: CASSLAQDRRSYEQYF. CDR3 nucleotides: TGTGCCAGCAGCTTAGCCCAGGACAGGCGCTCCTACGAGCAGTACTTC.

The rearrangement joins TRBV5-1 to TRBJ2-1, with 10 nucleotides matching TRBD2. Germline CDR1 reads SGHRS; CDR2 reads YFSETQ. The ends lost 1 base at V and 5 bases at J; junction bases unmatched: 6. The CDR3 extends over 16 amino acids. DNA for the CDR3: TGCGCCAGCAGCTTGTTAGGGACTAGCGTTAACAATGAGCAGTTCTTC. This translates into CASSLLGTSVNNEQFF.

The rearrangement joins TRBV6-1 to TRBJ2-5; 7 bases are a match to TRBD2. Trimming removed 1 base from V and 3 bases from J; junction bases left unmatched: 2. CDR1 is MNHNS, CDR2 SASEGT, per germline. The CDR3 contains 14 residues. The CDR3 sequence: CASSEVGGEETQYF. The CDR3 DNA reads TGTGCCAGCAGTGAAGTGGGAGGGGAAGAGACCCAGTACTTC.

The chain joins TRBV7-3 to TRBJ2-3; TRBD1 or TRBD2 may be the D gene (5 bases each). This CDR3 contains 13 residues. Trimming took off 3 bases at V and 6 bases at J, with 10 bases between the two ends. In germline, CDR1 is SGHTA, CDR2 FQGTGA. The CDR3 DNA follows: TGTGCCAGCAGCTTCGGGACGCGGGATACGCAGTATTTT. It codes for CASSFGTRDTQYF.

The chain links TRBV28 to TRBJ2-5, with D possibly matching TRBD2 (7 bases). In germline, CDR1 is MDHEN, CDR2 SYDVKM. Trimming removed 3 bases from V and 5 bases from J, with 19 bases in between. The CDR3 is made up of 16 amino acids. CDR3 in DNA: TGTGCCAGCAGTTTTGGGGGGGCAGGAAGTTGGGAGACCCAGTACTTC. Encoded protein: CASSFGGAGSWETQYF.